This passage covers 6 T cell receptor beta chains from one sample sequenced in a study of blood T cell repertoires in COVID-19. Only in-frame clones appear in the TCRdb table, and some are missing; sequencing was by immunoSEQ multiplex PCR. Here the sample spans approximately 90,000 clones, around 87% being singletons. The sample was peripheral blood. Source of these receptors: a human donor with acute or convalescent COVID-19. The donor label of this sample is uncertain.

This rearrangement joins TRBV7-2 to TRBJ2-5, with 10 positions matching TRBD2. Germline CDR1 reads SGHTA; CDR2 reads FQGNSA. CDR3 length: 15 residues. J was trimmed by 5 bases and V by 4 bases; bases with no gene match: 7. CDR3 DNA: TGTGCCAGCAGCTACCTAGCGGGGGCGGGGGAGACCCAGTACTTC. Encoded protein: CASSYLAGAGETQYF.

The chain combines TRBV27 with TRBJ1-1, with D possibly TRBD1 on 6 matching bases. This CDR3 region has 14 residues. Germline assignment: CDR1 MNHEY and CDR2 SMNVEV (reference sequence). The germline V and J ends were trimmed by 6 bases and 4 bases, with 15 bases remaining between them. The CDR3: CASSQGIGATEAFF. CDR3 bases: TGTGCCAGCAGCCAGGGGATTGGGGCCACTGAAGCTTTCTTT.

The chain couples TRBV11-2 to TRBJ1-2; D might be TRBD1 (5 bases). This CDR3 has 16 residues. Germline CDR1 SGHAT, CDR2 FQNNGV. Trimming took 4 bases from V and 8 from J, leaving 23 bases between them. The CDR3 bases are TGTGCCAGCAGCTCCCTTCAGGGCTCACAGCTCGGCGGCTACACCTTC. Translated: CASSSLQGSQLGGYTF.

V is TRBV6-5 and J is TRBJ2-5; perhaps TRBD1 as D (6 bases). The CDR3 sequence is 14 residues long. Germline values: CDR1 MNHEY, CDR2 SVGAGI. Trimming removed 7 bases from V and 1 base from J, with 13 bases in between. The CDR3, as DNA: TGTGCCAGCATTTTCACAGGGTCCCAAGAGACCCAGTACTTC. Amino acids: CASIFTGSQETQYF.

This clone was counted a single time. This chain connects TRBV7-2 to TRBJ2-2; perhaps TRBD2 as D (6 bases). V lost 2 bases and J 0 bases, leaving 10 bases between the germline ends. Per germline, CDR1 SGHTA and CDR2 FQGNSA. The CDR3 is 16 amino acids. The CDR3 sequence is CASSLTLAANTGELFF. The CDR3 nucleotides read TGTGCCAGCAGCTTAACTTTAGCGGCGAACACCGGGGAGCTGTTTTTT.

The chain links TRBV15 to TRBJ1-1, with D perhaps TRBD1 (6 bases). In germline, CDR1 is LNHNV, CDR2 YYDKDF (reference sequence). The CDR3 covers 15 residues. The V end lost 9 bases, the J end lost 1 base, and 18 bases lay between the germline ends. The CDR3 loop reads CATGKGGLGNTEAFF. In nucleotides, the CDR3 is TGTGCCACAGGAAAGGGGGGGTTGGGGAACACTGAAGCTTTCTTT.